A single sample gave rise to the 20 T cell receptor beta chains below, sequenced in a study of T cell repertoires in cytomegalovirus infection. Using its own MiXCR run on the reads, TCRdb lists one record per CDR3 protein. The sample yields about 740,000 distinct CDR3 sequences, roughly a third seen once. Material for sequencing was PBMCs. These TCRs come from a human donor in good health (CMV status not recorded). Some clones in this sample may be carry-over from other donors' samples.

As regards this clonotype: Given the absence of the conserved phenylalanine or tryptophan at the CDR3 end, a read error is likely. The chain has TRBV4-1 and TRBJ2-3, with 9 bases lining up with TRBD2. CDR1 and CDR2 from the germline V gene are MGHRA and YSYEKL. The CDR3 length is 17 residues. Germline trimming cut 0 bases from V and 2 bases from J; bases unmatched to any gene: 6. The CDR3 nucleotides read TGCGCCAGCAGCCAAGATACGGCGGGGGGGTACACAGATACGCAGTATATT. The encoded protein is CASSQDTAGGYTDTQYI.

This chain uses TRBV28 with TRBJ1-4; D remains unclear. The germline V gene has CDR1 MDHEN and CDR2 SYDVKM. The CDR3 spans 15 residues. Trimming removed 4 bases from V and 7 bases from J, with 16 bases in between. In DNA form, the CDR3 reads TGTGCCAGCAGTTCGGAGAGTAGAGGTGGTGAAAAACTGTTTTTT. It specifies CASSSESRGGEKLFF.

This rearrangement joins TRBV5-1 to TRBJ1-4, with 7 bases matching TRBD1. This CDR3 spans 15 amino acids. In germline, CDR1 is SGHRS, CDR2 YFSETQ. The V segment lost 4 bases and the J segment 7 bases; nucleotides outside the gene matches: 10. The CDR3 DNA reads as TGCGCCAGCAGCGAACAGGGGCAGGGCCGTGAAAAACTGTTTTTT. Translated: CASSEQGQGREKLFF.

The gene calls are TRBV7-6 and TRBJ1-2; no clear D. Between the trimmed V and J ends, which lost 4 bases and 2 bases, there was a span of 8 bases. CDR1 is SGHVS and CDR2 is FNYEAQ in the germline V gene. The CDR3 has 13 residues. Here the CDR3 reads CASSSSRNYGYTF. CDR3 coding DNA: TGTGCCAGCAGCTCGTCGAGGAACTATGGCTACACCTTC. The whole variable domain, filled in from reference TRBV7-6 and TRBJ1-2, reads GAGVSQSPRYKVTKRGQDVALRCDPISGHVSLYWYRQALGQGPEFLTYFNYEAQQDKSGLPNDRFSAERPEGSISTLTIQRTEQRDSAMYRCASSSSRNYGYTFGSGTRLTVV.

V is TRBV7-2 and J is TRBJ2-7, with D possibly being TRBD1 (5 bases). Trimming pared 3 bases from V and 6 bases from J, leaving 12 bases between. CDR3 length: 13 residues. Germline loops: CDR1 SGHTA, CDR2 FQGNSA. As DNA, the CDR3 is TGTGCCAGCAGCTTCTCAGGGCCCTCCGAGCAGTACTTC. This translates into CASSFSGPSEQYF.

This chain links TRBV28 with TRBJ2-3; D not certain. There are 16 residues in the CDR3. V lost 5 bases and J 2 bases, leaving 17 bases between the germline ends. Germline CDR1 and CDR2: MDHEN and SYDVKM. The CDR3, as DNA: TGTGCCAGCAGTCCTTCGGACGTTCCCGTCACAGATACGCAGTATTTT. Its protein product is CASSPSDVPVTDTQYF. The whole variable domain, filled in from reference TRBV28 and TRBJ2-3, reads DVKVTQSSRYLVKRTGEKVFLECVQDMDHENMFWYRQDPGLGLRLIYFSYDVKMKEKGDIPEGYSVSREKKERFSLILESASTNQTSMYLCASSPSDVPVTDTQYFGPGTRLTVL.

The V call is TRBV7-2, the J call TRBJ2-2; 13 bases agree with TRBD2. V gave up 4 bases and J gave up 6 bases; unmatched junction bases: 5. Germline V gene sequence: CDR1 SGHTA, CDR2 FQGNSA. The CDR3 totals 16 residues. The CDR3 DNA reads TGTGCCAGCAGCTCAACTAGCGGGAGGGCATCCGGGGAGCTGTTTTTT. Encoded protein: CASSSTSGRASGELFF. Together with reference TRBV7-2 and TRBJ2-2, the CDR3 gives the full variable domain: GAGVSQSPSNKVTEKGKDVELRCDPISGHTALYWYRQSLGQGLEFLIYFQGNSAPDKSGLPSDRFSAERTGGSVSTLTIQRTQQEDSAVYLCASSSTSGRASGELFFGEGSRLTVL.

CDR3 amino acids: CASSYGYGDNSYEQYF. The CDR3 DNA is TGTGCCAGCAGTTATGGATATGGGGACAACTCCTACGAGCAGTACTTC. The chain joins TRBV28 to TRBJ2-7; tentatively, D is TRBD1 (6 bases). The CDR3 covers 16 residues. With 4 bases removed from V and 0 bases from J, the gap between germline ends came to 16 bases. Germline values: CDR1 MDHEN, CDR2 SYDVKM.

This clonotype was seen a few times. In DNA, the CDR3 is TGCAGTGCTAGAGATCCCAACGGGAGGGTCTCAAGCGAGCAGTACTTC. This gives the protein CSARDPNGRVSSEQYF. The V and J genes are TRBV20-1 and TRBJ2-7; 8 bases align to TRBD2. The CDR3 totals 16 residues. Germline V lookup: CDR1 DFQATT, CDR2 SNEGSKA (reference sequence). With V trimmed by 0 bases and J by 6 bases, 13 bases remained unmatched.

The chain has TRBV6-6 and TRBJ2-5, with 10 bases aligning to TRBD1. Per germline, CDR1 MNHNY and CDR2 SVGAGI (reference sequence). Trimming removed 2 bases from V and 5 bases from J; junction bases left unmatched: 2. The CDR3 length is 14 residues. The CDR3 DNA is TGTGCCAGCAGTTACGACAGGGGGCGGGAGACCCAGTACTTC. Translation gives CASSYDRGRETQYF.

As for this clonotype: The junction shows a germline mismatch at one end, possibly a read error. The rearrangement uses TRBV7-2 and TRBJ1-1; the D gene is possibly TRBD1 (5 bases). The CDR3 length is 13 residues. The germline CDR1 and CDR2 sequences are SGHTA and FQGNSA. CDR3 region: CASRLGADTEAFF. CDR3 sequence (DNA): TGTGCCAGCCGCTTAGGGGCGGACACTGAAGCTTTCTTT.

The genes are TRBV10-3 and TRBJ2-3; 10 nucleotides match TRBD2. Germline CDR1 and CDR2: ENHRY and SYGVKD. The CDR3 loop spans 20 amino acids. The ends lost 1 base at V and 3 bases at J; junction bases unmatched: 16. This chain's CDR3 is CAISEFRTSGDPRFTDTQYF. Here the CDR3 DNA reads TGTGCCATCAGTGAGTTCCGAACTAGCGGGGATCCCCGGTTTACAGATACGCAGTATTTT.

The chain employs TRBV7-2 and TRBJ1-1, with D tentatively TRBD1 (5 bases). V lost 5 bases, J lost 4 bases, and 14 bases lay in between. Germline CDR1 SGHTA, CDR2 FQGNSA. The CDR3 runs 14 residues. In nucleotides, the CDR3 is TGTGCCAGCAGCCCCATGGGGGGGAGCACTGAAGCTTTCTTT. It translates to CASSPMGGSTEAFF.

A remark on this clonotype: Its ends do not fully match the called genes, so a read error is possible. The chain employs TRBV12-3 or TRBV12-4 and TRBJ2-5; D may be TRBD1 (5 bases). The CDR3 loop spans 13 amino acids. CDR3 bases: TGTGCCAGAAGTTCTGCTGGACAAGAGACCAAGTACTTC. Translation gives CARSSAGQETKYF.

This clonotype was found a few times. This rearrangement joins TRBV28 to TRBJ2-7, with 7 bases that match TRBD1. Per the germline V gene, CDR1 is MDHEN and CDR2 is SYDVKM. Losses at the gene ends were 6 bases for V and 0 bases for J; bases not matched to a gene: 8. The CDR3 has 15 residues. The chain's CDR3 is CASSKQGSSSYEQYF. In DNA form, the CDR3 reads TGTGCCAGCAGCAAACAGGGGTCCAGCTCCTACGAGCAGTACTTC.

The rearrangement joins TRBV6-1 to TRBJ2-5; D might be TRBD1 or TRBD2, each matching 5 bases. Trimming stripped 2 bases from V and 0 bases from J, with 10 bases between. Germline CDR1 is MNHNS and CDR2 is SASEGT. The CDR3 has 15 amino acids. CDR3 coding DNA: TGTGCCAGCAGTGAACAGAGGGGATACCAAGAGACCCAGTACTTC. The encoded protein is CASSEQRGYQETQYF.

The table lists this clonotype with many counts. The chain combines TRBV12-3 or TRBV12-4 with TRBJ2-7; 14 bases map to TRBD2. J gave up 5 bases and V 5 bases, and 2 bases lay outside the gene matches. The CDR3 length is 14 residues. CDR3 sequence: CASSRGLAGDEQYF. DNA of the CDR3: TGTGCCAGCAGTCGGGGACTAGCGGGAGACGAGCAGTACTTC.

This clonotype was recorded a few times. The CDR3 DNA reads TGTGCCAGCAGCCAAACAGGGTCGGCCGGGGAGCTGTTTTTT. Its translation is CASSQTGSAGELFF. The J gene is TRBJ2-2, the V gene TRBV7-3; possible D gene TRBD1, 6 bases. V was cut by 5 bases and J by 6 bases, with 13 bases left in between. CDR3 size: 14 residues. Germline values: CDR1 SGHTA, CDR2 FQGTGA.

The chain has TRBV7-6 and TRBJ2-6, with D possibly TRBD1 on 6 matching bases. The CDR3 has 15 residues. Germline lookup yields CDR1 SGHVS and CDR2 FNYEAQ. V was pared by 3 bases and J by 1 base, with 7 bases between. The CDR3, as DNA: TGTGCCAGCAGCTTTACAGGGTCTGGGGCCAACGTCCTGACTTTC. This sequence encodes CASSFTGSGANVLTF.

The sample holds a few counts of this clonotype. V gene TRBV6-1 combines with J gene TRBJ1-1, with D uncertain. The CDR3 loop spans 13 amino acids. Trimming took off 8 bases at V and 1 base at J, with 11 bases between the two ends. The germline V gene has CDR1 MNHNS and CDR2 SASEGT. This CDR3 reads CASLSKSNTEAFF. CDR3 coding DNA: TGTGCCAGCCTGAGCAAGTCGAACACTGAAGCTTTCTTT.